This T cell receptor beta chain appears in the sequencing data of a study of molecular identifiers for immune sequencing clone quantification (dated by TCRdb to 2016 to 2019). Background for the entire study: For a replicate experiment, RNA from roughly 21,000 or 96,000 naive CD8 T cells was divided into five aliquots, of which four were sequenced. This methods study used CD8 T cells to benchmark TCR RNA copy counting and molecular-identifier clustering-based TCR repertoire sequencing (MIDCIRS).

Library prep was done by PCR. The sequencer listed for this sample is NextSeq 500. Bulk TCR libraries were generated as previously described, with the TCR primers listed in Table S5 used. The Qiagen AllPrep DNA/RNA kit was used to purify total RNA. Before any analysis, reads coming from multiple sequencing runs of the same library were combined into one pool. On the authors' methods: Reads were retained only if an exact TCR constant sequence was present, and the retained reads were trimmed to 150 nt and grouped according to their 12-nt molecular barcodes. Within each barcode group, reads were sub-clustered at a 15% Levenshtein threshold, and quality-weighted consensus sequences were built per RNA molecule. Non-functional sequences were excluded, and lower-count sequences lying one edit away from another sequence were also excluded. On the basis of fitting two negative binomial distributions, barcode sub-clusters with fewer than 20% of the maximum read count were discarded. Using fastp trimming at Q25 and MiXCR clonotype assembly, TCRdb reanalyzed the public sequencing data and kept in-frame beta chains. Each entry merges the rows of one CDR3 protein and shows their most common DNA and genes. TCRdb, rather than the study authors, made the V and J calls. This sample holds more than 85,000 distinct CDR3 sequences; 35% were observed only once. Of the sample, 9.5% to 10% falls within the top ten clones.

In the case of this clonotype: It has no known antigen specificity. Per-base quality was not reported, and no clone a single base away is much larger than it.

The germline V gene (reference sequence) yields DFQATT for CDR1 and SNEGSKA for CDR2. A distance of 13 bases separates the germline ends of V and J, which lose 6 bases and 1 base respectively. The CDR3 numbers 13 residues from cysteine through phenylalanine. Of all the DNA, just the CDR3 is kept, 39 bases in frame from base 1. What the authors observed across the whole study: Naive libraries contained spiked-in Jurkat TCR RNA (roughly ten copies' worth), which is not part of the donor repertoire. In CMV-specific effector cells, over 99% of molecules were held by clones above 20 RNA copies, whereas under 1% of molecules were held by such clones in naive cells. Modeling estimated about 3 recovered TCR RNA copies per cell, compared with about 10 by digital PCR, which implies 30% to 35% capture efficiency. Spiked-in Jurkat TCR RNA equal to a single cell's worth was reported to be detectable even within one million naive CD8 T cells. Identical TCR molecules sharing a barcode could cause highly expanded clone sizes to be underestimated. When barcode sub-clustering was not used, chimeric consensus sequences inflated TCR diversity, with chimeras reaching as high as 47%.

Libraries of naive CD8 T cells were generated from about 21,000 to 970,000 sorted cells, with 10%, 30% or 50% of the purified RNA used. Naive CD8 T cells, defined as CD8+CD4-CCR7+CD45RA+, were FACS-sorted into RLT Plus buffer on a BD FACSAria II. To test detection sensitivity, Jurkat RNA equal to about nine TCR copies was added to samples of about 18,000-1,100,000 naive CD8 T cells. Enrichment of CD8 T cells was done with RosetteSep CD8+ T Cell Enrichment Cocktail plus Ficoll-Paque, and ACK red cell lysis came afterward. Here the chain combines TRBV20-1 and TRBJ2-7; the D call is possibly TRBD1 or TRBD2, each sharing 5 bases. Sequencing was performed on naive CD8+ T cells from blood, with Jurkat cell RNA spiked in. Per the publication, the cell subset or site label means: FACS-sorted CD8+CD4-CCR7+CD45RA+ naive T cells. This TCR derives from a human donor in good health. Some libraries in this study had Jurkat cell RNA spiked in. The CDR3 in this case is CSALGDVSYEQYF. The DNA is as follows: TGCAGTGCCCTAGGGGACGTATCCTACGAGCAGTACTTC.